Reported below is one TCR beta chain. The antigen is not known. The data originate from a study of cytomegalovirus exposure and HLA in healthy donors. Across the whole study: The approximately 110 validation repertoires were reported in a later analysis to have been generated on the same platform as the approximately 600 first-cohort repertoires.

Here immunoSEQ multiplex PCR was the method, and the copy in TCRdb shows in-frame clones only, minus some. The table has about 110,000 clones, about 85% seen once. Study conclusions and caveats: Researchers counted 180 or so TCR beta chains as cytomegalovirus-associated. For cytomegalovirus status, the classifier reportedly gave diagnoses with high specificity and sensitivity.

CDR1 and CDR2 (germline): SGHVS, FNYEAQ. With 4 bases clipped from V and 8 bases from J, the junction kept 10 bases outside the gene matches. The CDR3 spans 15 residues. Material for sequencing was PBMCs. The sequence derives from a woman aged 18-35 years in good health and CMV-seronegative. The chain carries TRBV7-6 and TRBJ2-7; the match to TRBD1 covers 11 bases. Written as DNA, the CDR3 is TGTGCCAGCAGCTCTGGACAGGGGGCGAGTCTCCAGCAGTACTTC. It specifies CASSSGQGASLQQYF.